The 2 T cell receptor beta chains given below trace back to one sample, sequenced in a study of siplizumab effects on memory and regulatory T cells. Profiled with immunoSEQ multiplex PCR; TCRdb holds only in-frame clones, not every one. The data contain 100,000 or so clones, around 90% of them singletons. Sample: Tregs sorted from blood. Every receptor here comes from a human donor in good health.

The chain joins TRBV7-6 to TRBJ2-1, with TRBD2 matching 8 bases. V was pared by 5 bases and J by 10 bases, with 16 bases of the junction left unmatched. Germline V lookup: CDR1 SGHVS, CDR2 FNYEAQ. The CDR3 runs 16 residues. The CDR3 bases are TGTGCCAGCAGCCTCCTTGGAGACGGGAGGGCACGGGAGCAGTTCTTC. Translating it yields CASSLLGDGRAREQFF.

The chain links TRBV2 to TRBJ2-7; 7 nucleotides align to TRBD2. V trimming: 2 bases; J trimming: 2 bases; junction bases outside the gene matches: 9. There are 16 residues in the CDR3. Germline CDR1 and CDR2: SNHLY and FYNNEI. CDR3: CASSEQGAGVTYEQYF. CDR3 bases: TGTGCCAGCAGTGAACAGGGCGCGGGAGTTACCTACGAGCAGTACTTC.